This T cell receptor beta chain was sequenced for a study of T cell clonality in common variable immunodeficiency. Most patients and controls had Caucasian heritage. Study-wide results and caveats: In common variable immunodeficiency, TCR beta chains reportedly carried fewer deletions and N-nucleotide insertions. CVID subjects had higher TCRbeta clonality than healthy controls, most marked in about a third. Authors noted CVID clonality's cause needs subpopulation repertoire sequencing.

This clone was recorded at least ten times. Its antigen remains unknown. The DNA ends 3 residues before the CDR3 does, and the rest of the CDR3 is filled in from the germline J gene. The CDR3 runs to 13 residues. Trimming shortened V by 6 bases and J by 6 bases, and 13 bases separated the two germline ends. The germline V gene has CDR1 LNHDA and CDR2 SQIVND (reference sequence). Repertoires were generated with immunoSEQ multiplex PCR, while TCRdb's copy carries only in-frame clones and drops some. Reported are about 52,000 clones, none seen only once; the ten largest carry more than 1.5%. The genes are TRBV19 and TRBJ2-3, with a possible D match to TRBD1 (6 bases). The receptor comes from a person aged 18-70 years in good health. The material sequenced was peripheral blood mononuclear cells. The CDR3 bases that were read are TGTGCCAGTAGGCCCAGGGGTGGCGATACG. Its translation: CASRPRGGDT. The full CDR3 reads CASRPRGGDTQYF. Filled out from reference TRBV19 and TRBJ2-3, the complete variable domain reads DGGITQSPKYLFRKEGQNVTLSCEQNLNHDAMYWYRQDPGQGLRLIYYSQIVNDFQKGDIAEGYSVSREKKESFPLTVTSAQKNPTAFYLCASRPRGGDTQYFGPGTRLTVL.